This passage covers 27 T cell receptor beta chains from one sample sequenced in a study of T cell responses to AZD1222 COVID-19 vaccine. The repertoire was sequenced with immunoSEQ multiplex PCR; TCRdb's copy has only in-frame clones and lacks some. Among roughly 180,000 clones listed, about 89% were seen once. The material sequenced was peripheral blood, taken on day 0 of AZD1222 vaccination. The receptors were gathered from an adult in good health.

The chain combines TRBV29-1 with TRBJ1-5; D unclear. The germline V gene encodes CDR1 SQVTM and CDR2 ANQGSEA. The V gene lost 5 bases and the J gene lost 3 bases, with 8 bases spanning the gap. The CDR3 is 12 amino acids. The CDR3 region has the DNA TGCAGCGTTCTCCCAGACAATCAGCCCCAGCATTTT. Encoded protein: CSVLPDNQPQHF. Together with reference TRBV29-1 and TRBJ1-5, the CDR3 gives the full variable domain: SAVISQKPSRDICQRGTSLTIQCQVDSQVTMMFWYRQQPGQSLTLIATANQGSEATYESGFVIDKFPISRPNLTFSTLTVSNMSPEDSSIYLCSVLPDNQPQHFGDGTRLSIL.

The gene calls are TRBV7-2 and TRBJ2-7; D perhaps matches TRBD1 (5 bases). This CDR3 contains 18 residues. The V gene lost 1 base and the J gene lost 7 bases, with 26 bases spanning the gap. The germline V gene has CDR1 SGHTA and CDR2 FQGNSA. This CDR3 reads CASSLVGQGFKVSREQYF. CDR3 nucleotides: TGTGCCAGCAGCTTAGTAGGGCAGGGTTTTAAGGTTTCGAGGGAGCAGTACTTC.

This clone was observed once. V is TRBV7-9 and J is TRBJ2-6; D call uncertain. Germline CDR1 is SEHNR and CDR2 is FQNEAQ (reference sequence). The length of the CDR3 is 13 residues. V was trimmed by 5 bases and J by 1 base, leaving 3 bases between them. For the CDR3, the DNA is TGTGCCAGCAGCCCTTCTGGGGCCAACGTCCTGACTTTC. Amino acid sequence: CASSPSGANVLTF. The variable domain in full, completed from reference TRBV7-9 and TRBJ2-6, reads DTGVSQNPRHKITKRGQNVTFRCDPISEHNRLYWYRQTLGQGPEFLTYFQNEAQLEKSRLLSDRFSAERPKGSFSTLEIQRTEQGDSAMYLCASSPSGANVLTFGAGSRLTVL.

This clone appeared a single time. The chain recombines TRBV18 with TRBJ1-6; 7 bases are shared with TRBD1. Germline values: CDR1 KGHSH, CDR2 LQKENI. The CDR3 has 18 residues. V lost 3 bases to trimming and J lost 0 bases; unmatched junction nucleotides: 8. CDR3 amino acids: CASSPIQGSSSYNSPLHF. The CDR3 bases are TGTGCCAGCTCACCTATACAGGGGTCGAGCTCCTATAATTCACCCCTCCACTTT. Based on the CDR3 plus reference TRBV18 and TRBJ1-6, the full variable domain is NAGVMQNPRHLVRRRGQEARLRCSPMKGHSHVYWYRQLPEEGLKFMVYLQKENIIDESGMPKERFSAEFPKEGPSILRIQQVVRGDSAAYFCASSPIQGSSSYNSPLHFGNGTRLTVT.

This chain uses TRBV5-8 with TRBJ1-1; a weak D match, TRBD1 (5 bases). With 2 bases removed from V and 5 bases from J, the gap between germline ends came to 28 bases. CDR1 is SGHTS, CDR2 YDEGEE, per germline. The CDR3 has 19 residues. CDR3 residues: CASSFLLENYGGRGTEAFF. CDR3 bases: TGTGCCAGCAGCTTTCTTCTCGAAAACTATGGGGGGAGAGGGACTGAAGCTTTCTTT.

The chain combines TRBV12-3 or TRBV12-4 with TRBJ2-1; D unclear. V gave up 0 bases and J gave up 14 bases, with 14 bases separating them. The CDR3 runs to 13 residues. CDR3 amino acids: CASSLAMVGMKFF. The CDR3 bases are TGTGCCAGCAGTTTAGCGATGGTAGGGATGAAGTTCTTC.

The chain uses TRBV19 and TRBJ2-1, with TRBD2 matching 9 bases. Germline V CDR1 and CDR2: LNHDA, SQIVND (reference sequence). CDR3 size: 16 residues. The junction had 7 bases not matched to a gene; V was cut back by 4 bases and J by 3 bases. The CDR3 coding sequence is TGTGCCAGTAGTAAGGAGACTAGCGGAGTCTACAATGAGCAGTTCTTC. It specifies CASSKETSGVYNEQFF.

On this clone itself: The sample carries other DNA sequences with the same CDR3. The chain has TRBV6-1 and TRBJ2-1, with 8 nucleotides matching TRBD2. The germline CDR1 and CDR2 sequences are MNHNS and SASEGT. V shed 2 bases, J shed 0 bases, and the junction held 0 bases outside the gene matches. This CDR3 region has 15 residues. The CDR3 coding sequence is TGTGCCAGCAGTGAACTAGCGGGCTCCTACAATGAGCAGTTCTTC. This encodes CASSELAGSYNEQFF.

This clone appeared a single time. The chain couples TRBV6-2 or TRBV6-3 to TRBJ1-5; the D is unclear. The germline V gene encodes CDR1 MNHEY and CDR2 SVGEGT. There are 17 residues in the CDR3. With 5 bases removed from V and 0 bases from J, the gap between germline ends came to 17 bases. The CDR3 sequence is CASSVGLGSNSNQPQHF. The DNA of the CDR3 is TGTGCCAGCAGTGTGGGGTTGGGGTCGAATAGCAATCAGCCCCAGCATTTT.

Here the CDR3 reads CASSLVGRRGTSGLYNEQFF. The CDR3 nucleotides are TGTGCCAGCAGTTTAGTGGGAAGACGCGGGACTAGCGGGTTGTACAATGAGCAGTTCTTC. The chain employs TRBV28 and TRBJ2-1; 12 nucleotides match TRBD2. The CDR3 has 20 residues. Germline V gives CDR1 MDHEN, CDR2 SYDVKM. J was trimmed by 4 bases and V by 2 bases; bases with no gene match: 15.

This chain uses TRBV2 with TRBJ1-4; D possibly corresponds to TRBD1 (6 bases). Germline V gene data show CDR1 as SNHLY and CDR2 as FYNNEI. The CDR3 sequence is 14 residues long. V was trimmed by 11 bases and J by 5 bases, leaving 18 bases between them. CDR3 in DNA: TGTGCCGCGGGGCGGGGGCAGATCAATGAAAAACTGTTTTTT. Its translation is CAAGRGQINEKLFF.

The chain uses TRBV7-9 and TRBJ1-4; possibly TRBD1 for D (6 bases). The germline V gene encodes CDR1 SEHNR and CDR2 FQNEAQ (reference sequence). Trimming took 2 bases from V and 7 from J, leaving 14 bases between them. The CDR3 covers 15 residues. CDR3 sequence (DNA): TGTGCCAGCAGCTTATCCACCGGGGGCGGTGAAAAACTGTTTTTT. Translation gives CASSLSTGGGEKLFF.

The chain has TRBV6-5 and TRBJ2-2; 9 bases align to TRBD1. The J segment lost 5 bases and the V segment lost 2 bases, leaving 3 bases of the junction unmatched. Germline V gene sequence: CDR1 MNHEY, CDR2 SVGAGI. The CDR3 totals 15 residues. Here the CDR3 DNA reads TGTGCCAGCAGTTACAACAGGGGGCGAACCGGGGAGCTGTTTTTT. Amino acid sequence: CASSYNRGRTGELFF.

Only a few counts were recorded for this clone. The chain recombines TRBV19 with TRBJ2-1, with 8 bases identical to TRBD2. CDR3 length: 16 residues. The junction had 12 bases not matched to a gene; V was cut back by 5 bases and J by 6 bases. The germline gives CDR1 LNHDA, CDR2 SQIVND (reference sequence). The chain's CDR3 is CASSLETSEGSNEQFF. The CDR3, as DNA: TGTGCCAGTAGTTTGGAGACTAGCGAGGGGAGCAATGAGCAGTTCTTC.

The gene calls are TRBV29-1 and TRBJ2-5, with 9 bases matching TRBD1. V dropped 6 bases and J dropped 4; count of bases not matched to a gene: 9. This CDR3 spans 14 amino acids. Germline V lookup: CDR1 SQVTM, CDR2 ANQGSEA. CDR3 sequence (DNA): TGCAGCGTAACCGGGACAGGGCATCGAGAGACCCAGTACTTC. Translated: CSVTGTGHRETQYF. The whole variable domain, filled in from reference TRBV29-1 and TRBJ2-5, reads SAVISQKPSRDICQRGTSLTIQCQVDSQVTMMFWYRQQPGQSLTLIATANQGSEATYESGFVIDKFPISRPNLTFSTLTVSNMSPEDSSIYLCSVTGTGHRETQYFGPGTRLLVL.

The V and J genes are TRBV4-1 and TRBJ2-1, with 10 bases that match TRBD1. The CDR3 length is 16 residues. Germline assignment: CDR1 MGHRA and CDR2 YSYEKL. The V gene end was trimmed by 4 bases and the J gene end by 8 bases; junction bases not matched to a gene: 11. As DNA, the CDR3 is TGCGCCAGCAGCCCGTCCGGGACAGGGGAGGGTTATGAGCAGTTCTTC. Its protein product is CASSPSGTGEGYEQFF.

This chain connects TRBV11-2 to TRBJ1-2; D remains unclear. The CDR3 spans 18 residues. CDR1 is SGHAT and CDR2 is FQNNGV in the germline V gene. Trimming removed 3 bases from V and 4 bases from J, with 24 bases in between. CDR3 sequence reads: CASSFPFTRRLGGYGYTF. CDR3 DNA sequence: TGTGCCAGCAGCTTCCCCTTCACTCGACGGCTTGGCGGCTATGGCTACACCTTC. The full variable domain, completed using reference TRBV11-2 and TRBJ1-2, is EAGVAQSPRYKIIEKRQSVAFWCNPISGHATLYWYQQILGQGPKLLIQFQNNGVVDDSQLPKDRFSAERLKGVDSTLKIQPAKLEDSAVYLCASSFPFTRRLGGYGYTFGSGTRLTVV.

The genes are TRBV5-1 and TRBJ2-3; D not resolved. The V end was cut by 7 bases, the J end by 3 bases, with 6 bases between. This CDR3 comprises 11 residues. Per the germline V gene, CDR1 is SGHRS and CDR2 is YFSETQ. The CDR3 DNA follows: TGCGCCAGCGGGTGGACAGATACGCAGTATTTT. It is translated as CASGWTDTQYF.

This chain connects TRBV24-1 to TRBJ1-2; the D gene is possibly TRBD1 (5 bases). The germline V gene has CDR1 KGHDR and CDR2 SFDVKD. The CDR3 covers 15 residues. V lost 1 base and J 6 bases, leaving 14 bases between the germline ends. CDR3 DNA sequence: TGTGCCACCAGTGATTTCGGGGGTCCTCCCCATGGCTACACCTTC. Residues: CATSDFGGPPHGYTF.

The V and J genes are TRBV3-1 (or the pseudogene TRBV3-2) and TRBJ2-7, with TRBD1 as a possible D gene (5 bases). Germline CDR1 and CDR2: LGHDT and YNNKEL (reference sequence). The germline V and J ends were trimmed by 1 base and 5 bases, with 15 bases remaining between them. The CDR3 covers 15 residues. CDR3 amino acids: CASSQGLQVSDEQYF. In DNA form, the CDR3 reads TGTGCCAGCAGCCAAGGATTACAGGTTTCCGACGAGCAGTACTTC.

The rearrangement uses TRBV6-5 and TRBJ1-1, with a weak D call TRBD1 (6 bases). The CDR3 is 15 amino acids. V was shortened by 2 bases and J by 11 bases, with 21 bases between the two germline ends. Germline CDR1 is MNHEY and CDR2 is SVGAGI. Written as DNA, the CDR3 is TGTGCCAGCAGTTACCCCGCGGGACACCATGGTGGGGCTTTCTTT. Protein: CASSYPAGHHGGAFF.

Turning to this clone: One junction end does not reproduce the germline sequence, and a read error may be involved. This sequence joins TRBV2 and TRBJ2-7; 10 positions agree with TRBD2. The CDR3 loop spans 15 amino acids. Germline loops: CDR1 SNHLY, CDR2 FYNNEI. This chain's CDR3 is CASSEAELAGKGPRF. The CDR3 coding sequence is TGTGCCAGCAGTGAAGCAGAACTAGCGGGAAAGGGTCCACGTTTC. Together with reference TRBV2 and TRBJ2-7, the CDR3 gives the full variable domain: EPEVTQTPSHQVTQMGQEVILRCVPISNHLYFYWYRQILGQKVEFLVSFYNNEISEKSEIFDDQFSVERPDGSNFTLKIRSTKLEDSAMYFCASSEAELAGKGPRFGPGTRLTVT.

The chain combines TRBV15 with TRBJ1-1; D not certain. The ends were cut back, 3 bases at V and 5 bases at J, with 7 bases in the middle. The CDR3 extends over 12 amino acids. The germline V gene has CDR1 LNHNV and CDR2 YYDKDF (reference sequence). CDR3 coding DNA: TGTGCCACCAGCAGGCTGGGAACTGAAGCTTTCTTT. It is translated as CATSRLGTEAFF.

The V gene is TRBV7-9, the J gene TRBJ2-3; possibly TRBD2 for D (5 bases). The length of the CDR3 is 14 residues. The V gene lost 2 bases and the J gene lost 1 base, with 7 bases spanning the gap. Germline CDR1 SEHNR, CDR2 FQNEAQ (reference sequence). CDR3 amino acids: CASSLSGGTDTQYF. The CDR3 DNA sequence: TGTGCCAGCAGCTTAAGCGGTGGCACAGATACGCAGTATTTT.

The V call is TRBV27, the J call TRBJ1-1; 11 positions agree with TRBD1. CDR3 length: 15 residues. After removal of 0 bases from V and 11 bases from J, the junction contained 8 bases not matched to a gene. The germline gives CDR1 MNHEY, CDR2 SMNVEV (reference sequence). The CDR3 DNA sequence: TGTGCCAGCAGTTTATCTGGACAGGGGGCAACAATGGCTTTCTTT. It encodes CASSLSGQGATMAFF.

This chain uses TRBV5-4 with TRBJ2-7; D is possibly TRBD1 (5 bases). This CDR3 region has 16 residues. V lost 4 bases, J lost 10 bases, and 27 bases lay in between. Germline V gives CDR1 SGHNT, CDR2 YYREEE (reference sequence). The CDR3 DNA is TGTGCCAGCAGCCCAGGTCTTCCACCGACGTCGACAGAACAGTACTTC. Its translation is CASSPGLPPTSTEQYF.

V usage is TRBV18 and J usage is TRBJ1-2; tentative D call: TRBD1 (6 bases). Trimming took 4 bases from V and 3 from J, leaving 9 bases between them. The CDR3 is made up of 13 amino acids. Germline-derived CDR1 and CDR2 are KGHSH and LQKENI. The CDR3, as DNA: TGTGCCAGCTCACGGGACACCGACTATGGCTACACCTTC. Residues: CASSRDTDYGYTF.